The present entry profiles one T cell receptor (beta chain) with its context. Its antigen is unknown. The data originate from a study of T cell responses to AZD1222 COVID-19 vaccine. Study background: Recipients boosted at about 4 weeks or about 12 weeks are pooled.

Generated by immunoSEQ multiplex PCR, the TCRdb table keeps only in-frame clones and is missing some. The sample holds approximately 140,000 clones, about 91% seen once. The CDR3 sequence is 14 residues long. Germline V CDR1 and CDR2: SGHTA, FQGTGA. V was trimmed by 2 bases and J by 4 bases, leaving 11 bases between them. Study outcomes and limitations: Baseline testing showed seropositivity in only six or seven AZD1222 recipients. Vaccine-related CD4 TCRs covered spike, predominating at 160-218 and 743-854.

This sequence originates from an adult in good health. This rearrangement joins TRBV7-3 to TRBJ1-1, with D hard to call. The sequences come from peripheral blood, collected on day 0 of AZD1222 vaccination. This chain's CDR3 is CASSLAGSATEAFF. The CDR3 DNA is TGTGCCAGCAGCTTAGCTGGGTCCGCCACTGAAGCTTTCTTT.